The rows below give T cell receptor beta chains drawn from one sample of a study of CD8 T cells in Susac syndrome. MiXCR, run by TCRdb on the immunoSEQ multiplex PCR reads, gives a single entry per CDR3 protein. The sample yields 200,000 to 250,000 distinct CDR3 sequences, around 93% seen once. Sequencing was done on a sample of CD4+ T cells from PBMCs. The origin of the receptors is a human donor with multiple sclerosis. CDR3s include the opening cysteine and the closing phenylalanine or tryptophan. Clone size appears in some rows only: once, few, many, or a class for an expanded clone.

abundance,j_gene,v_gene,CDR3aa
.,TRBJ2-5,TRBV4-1,CASSQEVGMVSTQYF
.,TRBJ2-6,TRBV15,CATSRERTASGANVLTF
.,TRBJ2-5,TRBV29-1,CSVEDFPGGKTQYF
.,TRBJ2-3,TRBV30,CAWGLGGSTDTQYF
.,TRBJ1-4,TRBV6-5,CASSYFPTATNEKLFF
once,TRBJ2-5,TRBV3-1,CASSQWDRGYQETQYF
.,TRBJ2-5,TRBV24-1,CATSDPLTETQYF
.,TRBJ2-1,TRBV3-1,CASSQRRGTLLYNEQFF
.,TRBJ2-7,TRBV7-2,CASSEHVWEQYF
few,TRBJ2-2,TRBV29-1,CSTGQVGKTGELFF
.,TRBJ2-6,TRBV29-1,CSAHFSGANVLTF
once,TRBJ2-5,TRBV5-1,CASSLAPGTGQETQYF
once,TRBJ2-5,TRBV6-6,CASSYSGRGTQETQYF
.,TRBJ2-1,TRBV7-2,CASSFRVREQFF
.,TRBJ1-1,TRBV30,CAWSGWGGTEAFF
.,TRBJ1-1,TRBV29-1,CSVEDPPMRVEAFF
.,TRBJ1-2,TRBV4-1,CASSQEGQGLGYTF
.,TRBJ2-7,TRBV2,CASSSREYEQYF
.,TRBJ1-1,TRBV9,CASSVGSEAGAFF
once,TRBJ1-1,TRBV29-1,CSVELGQNTEAFF
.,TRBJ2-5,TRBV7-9,CASSLSGVETQYF
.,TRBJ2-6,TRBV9,CASTQGVSGANVLTF
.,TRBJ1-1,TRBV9,CASSGDGQQNTEAFF
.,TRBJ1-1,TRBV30,CAWSVGPTMNTEAFF
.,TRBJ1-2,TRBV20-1,CSARMRAGYTF
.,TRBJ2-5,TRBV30,CAWSVLGSGGQGTQYF
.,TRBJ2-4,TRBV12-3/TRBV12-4,CASSRQGNIQYF
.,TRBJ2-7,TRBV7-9,CASSYDIAGAPEQYF
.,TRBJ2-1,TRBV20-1,CSASRGNSYNEQFF
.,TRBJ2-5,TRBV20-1,CSATQGARETQYF
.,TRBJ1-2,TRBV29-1,CSVAGDPSNYGYTF
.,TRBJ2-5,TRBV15,CATSREATQYF
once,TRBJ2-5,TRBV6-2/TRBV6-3,CASSDGTAVTTQYF
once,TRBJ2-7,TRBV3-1,CASSRLTVSYEQYF
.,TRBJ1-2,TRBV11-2,CASSLTTAYGYTF
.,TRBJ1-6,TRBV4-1,CASSHEGANNSPLHF
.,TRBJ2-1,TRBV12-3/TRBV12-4,CASSFASAVYNEQFF
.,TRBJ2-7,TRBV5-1,CASSPRSGDRSYEQYF
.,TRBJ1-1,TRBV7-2,CASSLALGNTEAFF
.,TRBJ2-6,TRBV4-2,CASSQDPARPGSGANVLTF
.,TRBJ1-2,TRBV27,CASSRLGGGYGYTF
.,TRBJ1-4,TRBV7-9,CASSTGQGALNEKLFF
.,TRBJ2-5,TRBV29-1,CSVRQGPNPETQYF
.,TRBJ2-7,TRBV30,CAWSPGEYEQYF
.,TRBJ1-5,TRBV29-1,CSVGELDQPQHF
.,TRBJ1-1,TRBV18,CASSPPFGSNTEAFF
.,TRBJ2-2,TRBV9,CASSARRGSEVPGELFF
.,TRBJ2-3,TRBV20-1,CSATTDTQYF
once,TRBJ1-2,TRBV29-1,CSVSQGLAGYGYTF
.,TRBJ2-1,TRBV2,CASRGARNEQFF
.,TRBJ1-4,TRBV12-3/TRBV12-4,CASSLAPPLANGEKLFF
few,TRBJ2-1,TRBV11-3,CASSGRLAENNEQFF
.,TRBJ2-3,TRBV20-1,CSASTFAGPGTDTQYF
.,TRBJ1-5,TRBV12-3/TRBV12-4,CASSYEGQVDQPQHF
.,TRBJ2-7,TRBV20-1,CSAIDRDRPPPEQYF
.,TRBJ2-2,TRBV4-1,CASSQGLAGNTGELFF
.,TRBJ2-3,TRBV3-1,CASSQDSAADTQYF
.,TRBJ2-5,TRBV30,CAWSVGGGAATYF
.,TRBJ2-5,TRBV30,CAWSIGETQYF
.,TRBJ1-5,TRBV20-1,CSANPEGGNQPQHF